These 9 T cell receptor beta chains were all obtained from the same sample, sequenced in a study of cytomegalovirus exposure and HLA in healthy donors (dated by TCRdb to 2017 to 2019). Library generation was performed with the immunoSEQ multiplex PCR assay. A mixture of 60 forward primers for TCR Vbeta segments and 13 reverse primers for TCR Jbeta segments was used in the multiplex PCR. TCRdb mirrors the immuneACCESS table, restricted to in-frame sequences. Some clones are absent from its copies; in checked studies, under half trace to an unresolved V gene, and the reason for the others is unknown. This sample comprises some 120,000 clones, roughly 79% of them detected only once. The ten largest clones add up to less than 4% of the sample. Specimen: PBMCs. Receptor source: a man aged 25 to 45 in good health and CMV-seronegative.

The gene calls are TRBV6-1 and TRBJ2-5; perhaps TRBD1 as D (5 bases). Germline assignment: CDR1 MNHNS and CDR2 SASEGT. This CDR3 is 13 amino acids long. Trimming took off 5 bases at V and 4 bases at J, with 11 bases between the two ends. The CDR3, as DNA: TGTGCCAGCAGTTCAGGGTTCGCAGAGACCCAGTACTTC. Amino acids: CASSSGFAETQYF.

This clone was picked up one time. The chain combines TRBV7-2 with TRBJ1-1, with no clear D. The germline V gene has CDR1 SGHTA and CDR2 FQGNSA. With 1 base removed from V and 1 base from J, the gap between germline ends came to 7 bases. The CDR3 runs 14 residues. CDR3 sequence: CASSLVGQNTEAFF. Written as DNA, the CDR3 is TGTGCCAGCAGCTTAGTGGGCCAGAACACTGAAGCTTTCTTT. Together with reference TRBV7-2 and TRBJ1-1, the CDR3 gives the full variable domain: GAGVSQSPSNKVTEKGKDVELRCDPISGHTALYWYRQSLGQGLEFLIYFQGNSAPDKSGLPSDRFSAERTGGSVSTLTIQRTQQEDSAVYLCASSLVGQNTEAFFGQGTRLTVV.

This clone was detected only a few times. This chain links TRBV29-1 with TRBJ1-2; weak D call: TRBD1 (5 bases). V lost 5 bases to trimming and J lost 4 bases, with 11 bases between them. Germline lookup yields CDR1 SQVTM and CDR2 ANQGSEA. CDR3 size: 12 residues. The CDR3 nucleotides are TGCAGCGTTTTCCTGACAGTCTATGGCTACACCTTC. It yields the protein CSVFLTVYGYTF.

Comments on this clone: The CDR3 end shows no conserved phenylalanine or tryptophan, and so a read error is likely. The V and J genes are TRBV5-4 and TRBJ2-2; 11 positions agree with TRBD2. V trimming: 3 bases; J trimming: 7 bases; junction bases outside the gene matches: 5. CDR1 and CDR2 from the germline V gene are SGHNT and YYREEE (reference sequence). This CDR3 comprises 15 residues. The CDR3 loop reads CASSSSGGPLGELFV. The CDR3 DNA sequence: TGTGCCAGCAGCTCTAGCGGGGGGCCACTCGGGGAGCTGTTTGTT.

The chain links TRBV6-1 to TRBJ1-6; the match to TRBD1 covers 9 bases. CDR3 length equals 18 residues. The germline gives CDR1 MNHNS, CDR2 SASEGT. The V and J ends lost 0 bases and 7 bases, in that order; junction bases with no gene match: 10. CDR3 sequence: CASSEAQWGTGRNSPLHF. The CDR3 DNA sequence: TGTGCCAGCAGTGAAGCGCAGTGGGGGACAGGGCGCAATTCACCCCTCCACTTT.

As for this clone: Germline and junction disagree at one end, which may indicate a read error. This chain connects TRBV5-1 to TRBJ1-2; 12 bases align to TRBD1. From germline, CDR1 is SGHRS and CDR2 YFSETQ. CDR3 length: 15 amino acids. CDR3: CASRLEGTGGGGYTF. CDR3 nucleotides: TGCGCCAGCAGATTGGAGGGGACAGGGGGCGGAGGCTACACCTTC.

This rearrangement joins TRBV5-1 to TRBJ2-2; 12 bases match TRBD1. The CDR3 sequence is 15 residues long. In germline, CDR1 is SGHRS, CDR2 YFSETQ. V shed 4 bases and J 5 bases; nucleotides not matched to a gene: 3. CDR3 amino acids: CASSLGQGATGELFF. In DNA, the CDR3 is TGCGCCAGCAGCCTGGGACAGGGGGCTACCGGGGAGCTGTTTTTT.

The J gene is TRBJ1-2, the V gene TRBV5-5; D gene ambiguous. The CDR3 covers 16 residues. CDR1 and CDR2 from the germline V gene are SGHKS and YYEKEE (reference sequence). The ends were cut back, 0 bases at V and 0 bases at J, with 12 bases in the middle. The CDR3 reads CASSLGSTVANYGYTF. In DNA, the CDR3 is TGTGCCAGCAGCTTGGGGTCAACAGTAGCTAACTATGGCTACACCTTC.

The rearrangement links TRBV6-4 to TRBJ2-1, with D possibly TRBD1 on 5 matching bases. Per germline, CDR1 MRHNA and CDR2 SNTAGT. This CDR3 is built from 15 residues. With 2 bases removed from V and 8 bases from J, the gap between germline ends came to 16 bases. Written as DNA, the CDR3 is TGTGCCAGCAGTGACACCCCAGGGTCGGGCGATGAGCAGTTCTTC. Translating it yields CASSDTPGSGDEQFF.